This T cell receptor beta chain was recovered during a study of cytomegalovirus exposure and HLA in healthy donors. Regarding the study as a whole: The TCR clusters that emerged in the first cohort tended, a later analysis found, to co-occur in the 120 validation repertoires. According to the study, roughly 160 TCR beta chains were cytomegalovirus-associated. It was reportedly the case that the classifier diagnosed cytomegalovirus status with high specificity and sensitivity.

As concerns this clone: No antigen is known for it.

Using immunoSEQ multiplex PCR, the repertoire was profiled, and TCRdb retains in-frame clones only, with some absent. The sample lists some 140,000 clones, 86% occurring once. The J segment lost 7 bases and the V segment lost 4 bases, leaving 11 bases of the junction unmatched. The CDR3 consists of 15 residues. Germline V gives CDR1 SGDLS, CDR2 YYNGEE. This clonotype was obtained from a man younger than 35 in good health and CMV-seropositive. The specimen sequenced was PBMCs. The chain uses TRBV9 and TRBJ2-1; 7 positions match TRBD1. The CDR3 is CASSPRTGRGNEQFF. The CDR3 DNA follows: TGTGCCAGCAGCCCTAGGACAGGAAGGGGGAATGAGCAGTTCTTC.